The 21 T cell receptor beta chains given below trace back to one sample, sequenced in a study of Graves' ophthalmopathy and Graves' hyperthyroidism. Amplified TCR beta CDR3 regions were obtained using RNA transcripts as template. Second-round multiplex PCR followed a first-round RT-PCR using HTBI primers. MiXCR, run by TCRdb on the multiplex PCR reads, gives a single entry per CDR3 protein. The table shows about 1.1 million distinct CDR3 sequences, with 36% occurring only once. Sequencing was performed on peripheral blood or thyroid tissue (not recorded which). Receptors were obtained from an adult man with Graves' hyperthyroidism.

This clonotype occurred many times. The chain links TRBV9 to TRBJ1-2; the D is unclear. Germline lookup yields CDR1 SGDLS and CDR2 YYNGEE. Trimming shortened V by 0 bases and J by 1 base, and 10 bases separated the two germline ends. The CDR3 is made up of 15 amino acids. CDR3 amino acids: CASSVDSSINYGYTF. The CDR3 DNA is TGTGCCAGCAGCGTAGATTCCTCAATTAACTATGGCTACACCTTC.

Notes on this clonotype: Mismatch with germline at one junction end may stem from a read error. The chain recombines TRBV19 with TRBJ1-1; 7 positions agree with TRBD1. The CDR3 has 8 amino acids. CDR1 and CDR2 from the germline V gene are LNHDA and SQIVND (reference sequence). CDR3: CASRQGGF. The CDR3, as DNA: TGTGCCAGTCGACAGGGAGGGTTT. The full variable domain, rest sourced from reference TRBV19 and TRBJ1-1, is DGGITQSPKYLFRKEGQNVTLSCEQNLNHDAMYWYRQDPGQGLRLIYYSQIVNDFQKGDIAEGYSVSREKKESFPLTVTSAQKNPTAFYLCASRQGGFGQGTRLTVV.

This clonotype was observed at least ten times. The rearrangement uses TRBV7-9 and TRBJ2-7; perhaps TRBD2 as D (5 bases). The CDR3 runs 13 residues. Trimming pared 3 bases from V and 3 bases from J, leaving 9 bases between. Germline V gives CDR1 SEHNR, CDR2 FQNEAQ (reference sequence). CDR3 DNA: TGTGCCAGCAGCTTCCCCGGAGGCTACGAGCAGTACTTC. As protein: CASSFPGGYEQYF.

This clonotype came up many times. The CDR3 here is CATSDPGTAHYGYTF. CDR3 coding DNA: TGTGCCACCAGTGACCCCGGGACAGCCCACTATGGCTACACCTTC. The chain recombines TRBV24-1 with TRBJ1-2; 7 nucleotides agree with TRBD1. Trimming removed 4 bases from V and 3 bases from J; junction bases left unmatched: 7. This CDR3 has 15 residues. The germline CDR1 and CDR2 sequences are KGHDR and SFDVKD.

The chain carries TRBV10-3 and TRBJ2-5; no reliable D call. The V end lost 3 bases, the J end lost 9 bases, and 14 bases lay between the germline ends. From germline, CDR1 is ENHRY and CDR2 SYGVKD. The CDR3 totals 13 residues. This CDR3 reads CAISDHSNQPQYF. As DNA, the CDR3 is TGTGCCATCAGTGATCATAGCAATCAGCCCCAGTACTTC.

The chain employs TRBV10-3 and TRBJ1-5; 12 bases are a match to TRBD1. The CDR3 covers 14 residues. Per germline, CDR1 ENHRY and CDR2 SYGVKD. V was pared by 7 bases and J by 3 bases, with 1 base of the junction left unmatched. Here the CDR3 DNA reads TGTGCCATCAAGGGACAGGGGGCCAATCAGCCCCAGCATTTT. Residues: CAIKGQGANQPQHF.

CDR3 nucleotide sequence: TGTGCCAGCAGCTTCGTCAGGGGGCCCCAGTACTTC. It encodes CASSFVRGPQYF. J is TRBJ2-5 and V is TRBV7-2; TRBD1 aligns across 8 bases. Per germline, CDR1 SGHTA and CDR2 FQGNSA. Trimming removed 3 bases from V and 9 bases from J; junction bases left unmatched: 3. There are 12 residues in the CDR3.

This clonotype was picked up a small number of times. The chain employs TRBV30 and TRBJ1-5; TRBD1 aligns across 8 bases. This CDR3 has 14 amino acids. Germline CDR1 GTSNPN, CDR2 SVGIG (reference sequence). Trimming cost V 0 bases and J 3 bases; bases outside gene matches: 1. CDR3 coding DNA: TGTGCCTGGAGTGTACAGGGGGTCAATCAGCCCCAGCATTTT. Translated: CAWSVQGVNQPQHF.

In this sample, this clonotype turned up many times. CDR3 in DNA: TGTGCCAGCAGTGATCGGGGGGGCGGGGAGCTGTTTTTT. Its protein is CASSDRGGGELFF. This sequence joins TRBV2 and TRBJ2-2; TRBD2 matches 8 bases. The length of the CDR3 is 13 residues. V shed 3 bases, J shed 7 bases, and the junction held 1 base outside the gene matches. Germline V gene data show CDR1 as SNHLY and CDR2 as FYNNEI.

This clonotype was found many times. The chain employs TRBV13 and TRBJ2-5, with 7 bases that match TRBD2. Per germline, CDR1 PRHDT and CDR2 FYEKMQ (reference sequence). The J segment lost 1 base and the V segment lost 5 bases, leaving 10 bases of the junction unmatched. The CDR3 covers 16 residues. In DNA form, the CDR3 reads TGTGCCAGCAGCCCCAACGGGGGGAGCTTCCAAGAGACCCAGTACTTC. This gives the protein CASSPNGGSFQETQYF.

This clonotype has a count of ten or more. This chain uses TRBV7-9 with TRBJ2-7; the match to TRBD1 covers 8 bases. CDR3 length: 15 residues. The V segment lost 3 bases and the J segment 2 bases; nucleotides outside the gene matches: 6. Per germline, CDR1 SEHNR and CDR2 FQNEAQ (reference sequence). The CDR3 DNA sequence: TGTGCCAGCAGCTTCCAGGACAGGGTCCCCTACGAGCAGTACTTC. This codes for CASSFQDRVPYEQYF.

J is TRBJ2-2 and V is TRBV25-1; weak D call: TRBD2 (6 bases). Trimming stripped 6 bases from V and 7 bases from J, with 12 bases between. The CDR3 runs 13 residues. The germline V gene has CDR1 MGHDK and CDR2 SYGVNS. In nucleotides, the CDR3 is TGTGCCAGCAGGTCGGGAGACTGCGGGGAGCTGTTTTTT. Protein sequence: CASRSGDCGELFF. The full variable domain, its missing parts supplied by reference TRBV25-1 and TRBJ2-2, is EADIYQTPRYLVIGTGKKITLECSQTMGHDKMYWYQQDPGMELHLIHYSYGVNSTEKGDLSSESTVSRIRTEHFPLTLESARPSHTSQYLCASRSGDCGELFFGEGSRLTVL.

The rearrangement joins TRBV29-1 to TRBJ1-2, with 10 bases matching TRBD1. V was pared by 7 bases and J by 8 bases, with 13 bases of the junction left unmatched. In germline, CDR1 is SQVTM, CDR2 ANQGSEA. This CDR3 is 14 amino acids long. The CDR3 spells CSGLQGQGQRGYTF. The CDR3 DNA reads TGCAGCGGCCTACAGGGACAGGGGCAGAGGGGCTACACCTTC. Full variable domain (missing parts from reference TRBV29-1 and TRBJ1-2): SAVISQKPSRDICQRGTSLTIQCQVDSQVTMMFWYRQQPGQSLTLIATANQGSEATYESGFVIDKFPISRPNLTFSTLTVSNMSPEDSSIYLCSGLQGQGQRGYTFGSGTRLTVV.

This clonotype has ten or more counts. The rearrangement joins TRBV19 to TRBJ2-2; D is perhaps TRBD2 (5 bases). Trimming pared 8 bases from V and 0 bases from J, leaving 16 bases between. Germline V gives CDR1 LNHDA, CDR2 SQIVND (reference sequence). There are 16 residues in the CDR3. The CDR3 nucleotides read TGTGCCAGTTCCCCCGGAGGCGGATCGAACACCGGGGAGCTGTTTTTT. It is translated as CASSPGGGSNTGELFF.

This clonotype has a count of ten or more. This chain connects TRBV7-2 to TRBJ1-2; D call uncertain. The CDR3 spans 14 residues. The germline V gene encodes CDR1 SGHTA and CDR2 FQGNSA. Trimming took 1 base from V and 4 from J, leaving 10 bases between them. The CDR3 sequence: CASSLGSGLYGYTF. As DNA, the CDR3 is TGTGCCAGCAGCTTAGGTTCAGGACTCTATGGCTACACCTTC.

This clonotype appeared many times. This rearrangement joins TRBV19 to TRBJ1-5, with D tentatively TRBD1 (6 bases). With 7 bases removed from V and 4 bases from J, the gap between germline ends came to 17 bases. Germline lookup yields CDR1 LNHDA and CDR2 SQIVND (reference sequence). This CDR3 is built from 15 residues. The CDR3 here is CASTMGGQENQPQHF. The CDR3 DNA reads as TGTGCCAGTACCATGGGGGGGCAGGAGAATCAGCCCCAGCATTTT.

The chain joins TRBV6-6 to TRBJ1-1, with D unclear. This CDR3 comprises 17 residues. Trimming took off 0 bases at V and 5 bases at J, with 19 bases between the two ends. The germline V gene encodes CDR1 MNHNY and CDR2 SVGAGI (reference sequence). CDR3 nucleotide sequence: TGTGCCAGCAGTTACTCCGAGGTGTTCGCAGGCTATACTGAAGCTTTCTTT. Translation: CASSYSEVFAGYTEAFF.

This rearrangement joins TRBV13 to TRBJ1-5; D is unresolved. Deletions cut 4 bases from V and 6 bases from J, with 16 bases between. Looked up from germline, CDR1 is PRHDT and CDR2 is FYEKMQ (reference sequence). The CDR3 totals 15 residues. The CDR3 DNA is TGTGCCAGCAGCTCCTCTTTTGGGATTAGTCAGCCCCAGCATTTT. Translation: CASSSSFGISQPQHF.

As regards this clonotype: The conserved phenylalanine or tryptophan is not found at the CDR3 terminus, so this likely reflects a read error. The genes are TRBV10-3 and TRBJ2-7, with 9 bases that match TRBD1. V dropped 7 bases and J dropped 0; count of bases not matched to a gene: 10. The CDR3 is 16 residues long. Germline CDR1 is ENHRY and CDR2 is SYGVKD. The CDR3 sequence: CAINTPGQGSSYEQYL. CDR3 in DNA: TGTGCCATCAACACCCCGGGACAGGGAAGCTCCTACGAGCAGTACCTC.

This clonotype showed up many times. This chain joins TRBV25-1 and TRBJ1-2, with D perhaps TRBD1 (5 bases). The CDR3 is 16 amino acids. V was clipped by 3 bases and J by 6 bases, with 20 bases between them. Germline V lookup: CDR1 MGHDK, CDR2 SYGVNS. The CDR3 here is CASSDTGRGLWDGYTF. DNA for the CDR3: TGTGCCAGCAGTGACACGGGCCGGGGACTTTGGGATGGCTACACCTTC.

This clonotype was counted ten times or more. The chain links TRBV25-1 to TRBJ1-3, with D unclear. This CDR3 comprises 13 residues. CDR1 is MGHDK, CDR2 SYGVNS, per germline. Trimming took 4 bases from V and 0 from J, leaving 4 bases between them. This CDR3 is CASSASSGNTIYF. CDR3 bases: TGTGCCAGCAGTGCGTCCTCTGGAAACACCATATATTTT.